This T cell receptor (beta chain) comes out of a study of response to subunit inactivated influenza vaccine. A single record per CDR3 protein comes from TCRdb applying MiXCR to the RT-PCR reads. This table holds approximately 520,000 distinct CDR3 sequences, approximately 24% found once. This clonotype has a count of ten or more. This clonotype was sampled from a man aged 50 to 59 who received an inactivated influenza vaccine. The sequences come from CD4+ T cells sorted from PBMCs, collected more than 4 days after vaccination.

CDR3 in amino acids: CASSGGGGNQPQHF. The DNA of the CDR3 is TGTGCCAGCAGTGGCGGGGGTGGCAATCAGCCCCAGCATTTT. The rearrangement links TRBV12-3 or TRBV12-4 to TRBJ1-5, with D possibly being TRBD1 (5 bases). The CDR3 sequence is 14 residues long. With 5 bases removed from V and 2 bases from J, the gap between germline ends came to 10 bases.